The clone carrying this T cell receptor (beta chain) has at least ten counts. V was pared by 0 bases and J by 3 bases, with 8 bases between. CDR1 and CDR2 (germline): MNHEY, SVGAGI. This CDR3 has 14 amino acids. TCR beta VDJ and CDR3 were profiled, and genomic DNA was the template. MiXCR, applied by TCRdb to the reads, yields one record per CDR3 protein. The sample has some 150,000 distinct CDR3 sequences; more than 35% are singletons. These data come from a study of CD8+CD57+ T cells in acquired aplastic anemia. V usage is TRBV6-5 and J usage is TRBJ1-1; D is unresolved. This TCR was sampled from a human donor in good health, serving as a control. The sample consisted of sorted CD4+, CD8+, or CD8+CD57+ T cells (not recorded which) from PBMCs. CDR3 loop: CASSYSRHDTEAFF. CDR3 coding DNA: TGTGCCAGCAGTTACTCGCGACATGACACTGAAGCTTTCTTT.